This TCR beta chain is from a study of spatial heterogeneity in lung cancer. Study outcomes and limitations: Ubiquitous expanded tumor TCRs were seen in blood more at resection than at follow-up.

Time point of the sample: sample taken at primary tumor resection. Without sorting, whole RNA was sequenced from tumor, nontumor lung or frozen PBMC. The CDR3 is 16 amino acids. The junction had 7 bases not matched to a gene; V was cut back by 5 bases and J by 4 bases. Per germline, CDR1 LGHNA and CDR2 YNFKEQ. Using its own MiXCR run on the 5' RACE reads, TCRdb lists one record per CDR3 protein. The sample has almost 75,000 distinct CDR3 sequences, roughly 15% seen once. This clonotype was observed a handful of times. Its antigen is currently unknown. V usage is TRBV4-2 and J usage is TRBJ2-2; 10 nucleotides align to TRBD1. Here the sequenced sample was PBMCs, taken at surgery. This sequence originates from a male donor with early-stage non-small cell lung cancer. The CDR3 sequence: CASSIGQGVGTGELFF. CDR3 coding DNA: TGTGCCAGCAGCATAGGACAGGGGGTAGGCACCGGGGAGCTGTTTTTT.